Below are 11 T cell receptor beta chains sequenced from a single sample in a study of CD8+CD57+ T cells in acquired aplastic anemia. Genomic DNA acted as the template from which TCR beta VDJ combination and CDR3 sequence profiling were carried out. From the reads, TCRdb called clonotypes with MiXCR, one entry per CDR3 protein. The sample yields about 160,000 distinct CDR3 sequences, 40% to 55% seen once. Individuals selected for sequencing had exhibited CD8+CD57+ cell expansion on flow cytometry. Sequenced input: sorted CD4+, CD8+, or CD8+CD57+ T cells (not recorded which) from PBMCs. Source of these receptors: a human donor with aplastic anemia.

The sample holds many counts of this clonotype. The chain has TRBV5-5 and TRBJ2-1; no clear D gene. The germline CDR1 and CDR2 sequences are SGHKS and YYEKEE (reference sequence). V was clipped by 0 bases and J by 3 bases, with 7 bases between them. The length of the CDR3 is 14 residues. This CDR3 is CASSLVSGYNEQFF. The CDR3 region has the DNA TGTGCCAGCAGCTTGGTTTCGGGCTACAATGAGCAGTTCTTC. Full variable domain (missing parts from reference TRBV5-5 and TRBJ2-1): DAGVTQSPTHLIKTRGQQVTLRCSPISGHKSVSWYQQVLGQGPQFIFQYYEKEERGRGNFPDRFSARQFPNYSSELNVNALLLGDSALYLCASSLVSGYNEQFFGPGTRLTVL.

This clonotype was picked up many times. This chain uses TRBV6-2 or TRBV6-3 with TRBJ2-7, with TRBD2 identical over 11 bases. Germline-derived CDR1 and CDR2 are MNHEY and SVGEGT. This CDR3 has 18 amino acids. Trimming cost V 4 bases and J 5 bases; bases outside gene matches: 16. The CDR3 region has the DNA TGTGCCAGCAGTTCCCGGGGCAGCCTAGCGGGAGGTGGCCACGAGCAGTACTTC. Protein sequence: CASSSRGSLAGGGHEQYF.

The genes are TRBV25-1 and TRBJ2-7; no clear D. V dropped 6 bases and J dropped 0 bases, with 15 bases sitting between them. This CDR3 has 15 amino acids. Germline loops: CDR1 MGHDK, CDR2 SYGVNS. The CDR3 DNA sequence: TGTGCCAGCAGCTTGGGAATAGCCCACTCCTACGAGCAGTACTTC. Its protein product is CASSLGIAHSYEQYF.

About this clonotype itself: This may arise from a read error, as a much more abundant clone is one base away. The chain couples TRBV6-5 to TRBJ1-1, with D perhaps TRBD1 (5 bases). The CDR3 is made up of 15 amino acids. Per the germline V gene, CDR1 is MNHEY and CDR2 is SVGAGI. CDR3 coding DNA: TGTGCCATCAGTTACTCTGGGGCTATGAACACTGAAGCTTTCTTT. This encodes CAISYSGAMNTEAFF.

Concerning this clonotype: The junction does not match germline at one end; this may be a read error. The chain has TRBV12-3 or TRBV12-4 and TRBJ2-1, with 14 bases fitting TRBD2. The CDR3 contains 18 residues. The CDR3 region is CAGRPGLAGVSSYNEQFF. CDR3 in DNA: TGTGCCGGCAGACCGGGACTAGCGGGAGTAAGCTCCTACAATGAGCAGTTCTTC.

The V gene is TRBV6-5, the J gene TRBJ1-2, with 8 nucleotides matching TRBD1. V lost 2 bases to trimming and J lost 8 bases; unmatched junction nucleotides: 7. CDR3 length: 14 residues. Germline V lookup: CDR1 MNHEY, CDR2 SVGAGI. The CDR3 coding sequence is TGTGCCAGCAGTTACGGTGCAGGGGGCGAAGGCTACACCTTC. Its protein product is CASSYGAGGEGYTF.

The rearrangement links TRBV19 to TRBJ1-2; tentatively, D is TRBD1 (5 bases). Germline loops: CDR1 LNHDA, CDR2 SQIVND (reference sequence). Trimming shortened V by 4 bases and J by 7 bases, and 19 bases separated the two germline ends. CDR3 length: 15 amino acids. The CDR3, as DNA: TGTGCCAGTAGTAAACAAAGTCCAGGGTTCGCTGGCTACACCTTC. Encoded protein: CASSKQSPGFAGYTF.

This clonotype has ten or more counts. The gene calls are TRBV9 and TRBJ2-1; 8 positions match TRBD2. CDR3 length equals 14 residues. Germline trimming cut 1 base from V and 3 bases from J; bases unmatched to any gene: 0. The germline V gene encodes CDR1 SGDLS and CDR2 YYNGEE. The CDR3 DNA is TGTGCCAGCAGCGTAACTAGCGGCTACAATGAGCAGTTCTTC. It translates to CASSVTSGYNEQFF.

The chain has TRBV19 and TRBJ1-5, with 10 positions matching TRBD1. Losses at the gene ends were 4 bases for V and 7 bases for J; bases not matched to a gene: 4. This CDR3 comprises 14 residues. Germline-derived CDR1 and CDR2 are LNHDA and SQIVND (reference sequence). Here the CDR3 reads CASSNRDRGQPQHF. Written as DNA, the CDR3 is TGTGCCAGTAGTAACCGGGACAGGGGCCAGCCCCAGCATTTT.

V and J are TRBV20-1 and TRBJ2-5; tentatively, D is TRBD2 (5 bases). CDR1 and CDR2 (germline): DFQATT, SNEGSKA (reference sequence). The CDR3 has 12 residues. V dropped 3 bases and J dropped 9 bases, with 14 bases sitting between them. CDR3 DNA sequence: TGCAGTGCTAGGGAAGCGGCAAAGGCCCAGTACTTC. It yields the protein CSAREAAKAQYF.

The chain has TRBV25-1 and TRBJ1-3, with D uncertain. The CDR3 is 15 residues long. Germline assignment: CDR1 MGHDK and CDR2 SYGVNS. Trimming pared 0 bases from V and 4 bases from J, leaving 10 bases between. CDR3 nucleotides: TGTGCCAGCAGTGAATACGCAGAAGCAGGAAACACCATATATTTT. Protein: CASSEYAEAGNTIYF.